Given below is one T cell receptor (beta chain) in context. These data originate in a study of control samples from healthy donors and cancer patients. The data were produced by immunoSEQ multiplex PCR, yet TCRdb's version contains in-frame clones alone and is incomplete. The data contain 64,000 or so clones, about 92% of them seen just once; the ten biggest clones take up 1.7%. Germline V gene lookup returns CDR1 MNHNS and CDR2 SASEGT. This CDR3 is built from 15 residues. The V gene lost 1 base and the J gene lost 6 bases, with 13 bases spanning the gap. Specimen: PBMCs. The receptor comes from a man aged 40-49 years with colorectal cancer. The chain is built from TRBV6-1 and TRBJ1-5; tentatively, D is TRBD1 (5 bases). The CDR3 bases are TGTGCCAGCAGTGAAGGGGGGTTTACGGGTCAGCCCCAGCATTTT. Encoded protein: CASSEGGFTGQPQHF.